A single sample gave rise to the 9 T cell receptor beta chains below, sequenced in a study of T cell responses to AZD1222 COVID-19 vaccine. Profiled with immunoSEQ multiplex PCR; TCRdb holds only in-frame clones, not every one. The repertoire has roughly 130,000 clones, 92% of them found once; the top ten carry approximately 2%. The sample was peripheral blood, taken on day 0 of AZD1222 vaccination. These TCRs come from an adult in good health.

This clone showed up just once. The V and J genes are TRBV5-1 and TRBJ2-7, with D tentatively TRBD2 (6 bases). Germline V gene data show CDR1 as SGHRS and CDR2 as YFSETQ. The CDR3 spans 14 residues. V shed 0 bases and J shed 3 bases, with 10 bases lying between them. CDR3 bases: TGCGCCAGCAGCTTGGGCGGGGTTGGCTACGAGCAGTACTTC. This codes for CASSLGGVGYEQYF.

The chain has TRBV19 and TRBJ1-2, with 8 bases matching TRBD1. In germline, CDR1 is LNHDA, CDR2 SQIVND (reference sequence). Trimming took 0 bases from V and 8 from J; bases not matched to a gene: 8. This CDR3 has 15 residues. CDR3 bases: TGTGCCAGTAGTATAGAACTACAGGGGGTGAACGGCTACACCTTC. Its protein is CASSIELQGVNGYTF.

The J gene is TRBJ2-5, the V gene TRBV18, with unresolved D. Germline V gene lookup returns CDR1 KGHSH and CDR2 LQKENI. The CDR3 loop spans 14 amino acids. Between the trimmed V and J ends, which lost 2 bases and 1 base, there was a span of 8 bases. CDR3 residues: CASSPRVSQETQYF. Here the CDR3 DNA reads TGTGCCAGCTCACCAAGGGTCAGCCAAGAGACCCAGTACTTC.

The chain combines TRBV28 with TRBJ1-5; 7 positions match TRBD1. After removal of 5 bases from V and 7 bases from J, the junction contained 11 bases not matched to a gene. This CDR3 region has 15 residues. The germline CDR1 and CDR2 sequences are MDHEN and SYDVKM. DNA of the CDR3: TGTGCCAGCAGTCCGCCGGACAGGAATTTACAGCCCCAGCATTTT. Translating gives CASSPPDRNLQPQHF.

This chain joins TRBV7-2 and TRBJ2-5; D gene unclear. Germline V lookup: CDR1 SGHTA, CDR2 FQGNSA. This CDR3 comprises 13 residues. The germline V and J ends were trimmed by 1 base and 2 bases, with 5 bases remaining between them. DNA for the CDR3: TGTGCCAGCAGCTTAGTGGTACAAGAGACCCAGTACTTC. Translated: CASSLVVQETQYF.

DNA for the CDR3: TGTGCCAGCAGCCAAGATAGGCGGTCCTACGAGCAGTACTTC. This encodes CASSQDRRSYEQYF. The chain recombines TRBV4-2 with TRBJ2-7, with D unresolved. The CDR3 length is 14 residues. Germline lookup yields CDR1 LGHNA and CDR2 YNFKEQ. V lost 0 bases to trimming and J lost 1 base, with 7 bases between them.

This clone was counted a single time. V usage is TRBV6-4 and J usage is TRBJ2-7; TRBD2 matches 10 bases. The V segment lost 4 bases and the J segment 6 bases; nucleotides outside the gene matches: 3. CDR3 length: 13 residues. Germline V gene data show CDR1 as MRHNA and CDR2 as SNTAGT. The CDR3 DNA is TGTGCCAGCAGTGCAGCGGGGGGGCGCGAGCAGTACTTC. Translation gives CASSAAGGREQYF.

This sequence joins TRBV4-1 and TRBJ1-5; no reliable D call. The CDR3 covers 16 residues. V lost 0 bases and J lost 5, with 14 bases in between. Germline V gene sequence: CDR1 MGHRA, CDR2 YSYEKL. CDR3: CASSQDAGRTYQPQHF. The CDR3 DNA sequence: TGCGCCAGCAGCCAAGACGCGGGGAGAACATATCAGCCCCAGCATTTT.

CDR3 residues: CASGRTTQETQYF. The CDR3 DNA reads TGTGCTAGTGGTAGGACCACACAAGAGACCCAGTACTTC. This chain uses TRBV12-5 with TRBJ2-5; D is undetermined. This CDR3 comprises 13 residues. Trimming took off 5 bases at V and 2 bases at J, with 9 bases between the two ends. In germline, CDR1 is LGHNT, CDR2 FRNRAP.